The 9 T cell receptor beta chains below come from one sample, sequenced in a study of blood T cell repertoires in COVID-19. Assay: immunoSEQ multiplex PCR; the TCRdb copy retains only in-frame clones and omits some. The sample holds 250,000 to 350,000 clones, around nine tenths seen once. Sequencing was performed on peripheral blood. These receptor sequences come from a woman aged 40 to 55 who had recovered from COVID-19.

This clone occurred a few times. The chain couples TRBV19 to TRBJ1-2; maybe TRBD1 (5 bases). Trimming left V 4 bases short and J 4 bases short, with 16 bases between. Germline values: CDR1 LNHDA, CDR2 SQIVND (reference sequence). The CDR3 extends over 15 amino acids. CDR3 protein: CASSTKPWDFYGYTF. As DNA, the CDR3 is TGTGCCAGTAGTACCAAACCCTGGGACTTCTATGGCTACACCTTC.

V gene TRBV5-8 combines with J gene TRBJ2-7; D is possibly TRBD2 (5 bases). Trimming left V 7 bases short and J 4 bases short, with 15 bases between. The germline gives CDR1 SGHTS, CDR2 YDEGEE. The CDR3 totals 13 residues. The CDR3 sequence: CASRDPSGYEQYF. For the CDR3, the DNA is TGTGCCAGCCGAGACCCGTCGGGGTACGAGCAGTACTTC. Filled out from reference TRBV5-8 and TRBJ2-7, the complete variable domain reads EAGVTQSPTHLIKTRGQQATLRCSPISGHTSVYWYQQALGLGLQFLLWYDEGEERNRGNFPPRFSGRQFPNYSSELNVNALELEDSALYLCASRDPSGYEQYFGPGTRLTVT.

This clone came up once. This sequence joins TRBV5-1 and TRBJ2-7, with D possibly matching TRBD1 (6 bases). CDR3 size: 16 residues. V shed 3 bases and J shed 4 bases, with 20 bases lying between them. Germline-derived CDR1 and CDR2 are SGHRS and YFSETQ. CDR3 amino acids: CASSSGIDRFSYEQYF. Written as DNA, the CDR3 is TGCGCCAGCAGCTCGGGGATAGACAGGTTCAGTTACGAGCAGTACTTC.

This sequence joins TRBV27 and TRBJ2-5; possible D gene TRBD2, 6 bases. Germline values: CDR1 MNHEY, CDR2 SMNVEV (reference sequence). V was clipped by 8 bases and J by 5 bases, with 18 bases between them. This CDR3 has 14 residues. CDR3: CASAESSGSETQYF. The CDR3 DNA sequence: TGTGCCAGCGCTGAGTCCAGCGGGTCGGAGACCCAGTACTTC.

This clone occurred once. The V gene is TRBV28, the J gene TRBJ2-7, with a weak D call TRBD1 (5 bases). The ends were cut back, 5 bases at V and 2 bases at J, with 19 bases in the middle. The CDR3 spans 16 residues. Germline CDR1 MDHEN, CDR2 SYDVKM. DNA of the CDR3: TGTGCCAGCAGTCCCTCCGGTTGGGGCGGCACCTACGAGCAGTACTTC. Its translation: CASSPSGWGGTYEQYF.

This clone occurred a few times. CDR3 in amino acids: CASSLPQEGRYGYTF. The CDR3 DNA reads as TGTGCCAGCAGCTTACCGCAAGAGGGCCGGTATGGCTACACCTTC. The rearrangement uses TRBV13 and TRBJ1-2, with D uncertain. This CDR3 region has 15 residues. V was trimmed by 2 bases and J by 5 bases, leaving 15 bases between them. Looked up from germline, CDR1 is PRHDT and CDR2 is FYEKMQ (reference sequence).

The rearrangement joins TRBV28 to TRBJ1-1, with D possibly TRBD1 on 6 matching bases. Trimming removed 7 bases at V and 0 bases at J, with 9 bases between. This CDR3 is 13 amino acids long. CDR1 is MDHEN and CDR2 is SYDVKM in the germline V gene. The CDR3, as DNA: TGTGCCAGCACCGGGACAATGAACACTGAAGCTTTCTTT. Protein sequence: CASTGTMNTEAFF.

The chain carries TRBV19 and TRBJ2-6, with TRBD1 identical over 10 bases. The V gene end was trimmed by 5 bases and the J gene end by 0 bases; junction bases not matched to a gene: 4. Germline V lookup: CDR1 LNHDA, CDR2 SQIVND (reference sequence). The CDR3 spans 17 residues. The CDR3 sequence: CASSSTGGVSGANVLTF. The CDR3 bases are TGTGCCAGTAGTTCGACAGGGGGCGTCTCTGGGGCCAACGTCCTGACTTTC.

This clone was observed a handful of times. The rearrangement uses TRBV19 and TRBJ1-2, with 7 bases aligning to TRBD1. Germline CDR1 is LNHDA and CDR2 is SQIVND (reference sequence). V trimming: 7 bases; J trimming: 7 bases; junction bases outside the gene matches: 12. This CDR3 contains 14 residues. CDR3 sequence: CASTPRQGTVGYTF. CDR3 bases: TGTGCCAGTACCCCTCGACAGGGAACAGTTGGCTACACCTTC.